The text below deals with one TCR beta chain. FACS was used to enrich TEMRA cells, whereas the CD8+ and CD4+ T cells were obtained by negative isolation. This entry is derived from a study of CD8 T cells in Susac syndrome. Reverse transcription of about 0.5 to 1 ug RNA was carried out with random hexamers. With immunoSEQ multiplex PCR, TCR beta CDR3 was amplified across 54 Vbeta and 13 Jbeta. TCRdb recomputed calls from the immunoSEQ multiplex PCR reads with MiXCR, one row per CDR3 protein. The sample lists tens of thousands of distinct CDR3 sequences, around 94% occurring once. V lost 9 bases to trimming and J lost 3 bases, with 15 bases between them. This CDR3 has 13 amino acids. From germline, CDR1 is LGHDT and CDR2 YNNKEL (reference sequence).

V usage is TRBV3-1 and J usage is TRBJ2-7; a weak D match, TRBD1 (6 bases). This sequence was found in a human donor with Susac syndrome. Input material: CD4+ T cells from PBMCs. CDR3 sequence: CAREPRGFYEQYF. For the CDR3, the DNA is TGTGCCAGAGAGCCCAGGGGCTTCTACGAGCAGTACTTC.